This T cell receptor (beta chain) was observed in a study of T cells in Graves' hyperthyroidism and ophthalmopathy. What was amplified from RNA transcripts were TCR beta CDR3 regions. A first-round RT-PCR of the TCR CDR3 used the HTBI primer set. TCRdb redid the calling of the multiplex PCR reads with MiXCR, one entry per CDR3 protein. The data hold roughly 740,000 distinct CDR3 sequences, with roughly 15% observed a single time. The study's findings and limits: In blood, most of the thyroid clonotypes expanded above 0.001 were also present.

About this clonotype itself: Antigen specificity is unknown.

Trimming left V 1 base short and J 4 bases short, with 13 bases between. Per the germline V gene, CDR1 is SGHTA and CDR2 is FQGNSA. The CDR3 runs to 15 residues. This chain joins TRBV7-2 and TRBJ1-2; D is unclear. Material: blood. The TCR originated in a man aged 18-30 years with Graves' hyperthyroidism. The DNA of the CDR3 is TGTGCCAGCAGCTTAGTTTCGGTGGCAGTCTATGGCTACACCTTC. Translating it yields CASSLVSVAVYGYTF.